These 27 T cell receptor beta chains came from one sample sequenced in a study of cytomegalovirus exposure and HLA in healthy donors. In the PCR, 60 Vbeta and 13 Jbeta primers were used. Clones were read by immunoSEQ multiplex PCR, and TCRdb kept only the in-frame ones, dropping some. This table has around 100,000 clones, approximately 58% appearing once. The specimen was PBMCs. The receptors shown here come from a woman aged 25 to 39 in good health and CMV-seronegative.

This clone was recorded a few times. This chain links TRBV2 with TRBJ1-5; D is unresolved. CDR3 length: 16 amino acids. Germline CDR1 reads SNHLY; CDR2 reads FYNNEI. V gave up 3 bases and J gave up 0 bases, with 12 bases separating them. CDR3 in amino acids: CASSDLVSRSNQPQHF. The CDR3 DNA reads as TGTGCCAGCAGTGATCTGGTTAGTCGTAGCAATCAGCCCCAGCATTTT.

The V gene is TRBV6-5, the J gene TRBJ2-1; 7 bases fit TRBD1. Looked up from germline, CDR1 is MNHEY and CDR2 is SVGAGI. Trimming took 6 bases from V and 3 from J; bases not matched to a gene: 5. This CDR3 contains 14 residues. The CDR3 DNA follows: TGTGCCAGCAGACCGGGACAGAGCTACAATGAGCAGTTCTTC. This gives the protein CASRPGQSYNEQFF.

The rearrangement joins TRBV6-7 to TRBJ2-1; 13 bases fit TRBD2. TRBV6-7 is an open reading frame, and its role is uncertain. The CDR3 is 17 amino acids. With V trimmed by 0 bases and J by 6 bases, 5 bases remained unmatched. The CDR3 protein is CASSYSKTSGRANEQFF. CDR3 nucleotides: TGTGCCAGCAGTTACTCCAAAACTAGCGGGAGGGCCAATGAGCAGTTCTTC.

The chain recombines TRBV7-9 with TRBJ1-3; D might be TRBD1 (5 bases). Germline-derived CDR1 and CDR2 are SEHNR and FQNEAQ (reference sequence). This CDR3 spans 14 amino acids. V lost 5 bases, J lost 0 bases, and 8 bases lay in between. This CDR3 is CASSPGGSGNTIYF. CDR3 sequence (DNA): TGTGCCAGCAGCCCGGGGGGCTCTGGAAACACCATATATTTT.

The chain has TRBV2 and TRBJ1-1; perhaps TRBD1 as D (5 bases). CDR1 and CDR2 from the germline V gene are SNHLY and FYNNEI. V lost 8 bases and J 6 bases, leaving 16 bases between the germline ends. This CDR3 region has 13 residues. The CDR3 sequence: CASRKNPGSEAFF. CDR3 in DNA: TGTGCCAGCCGAAAGAACCCAGGGTCTGAAGCTTTCTTT.

This chain joins TRBV7-3 and TRBJ2-3, with 8 bases fitting TRBD1. Unmatched junction bases numbered 10, after V lost 0 bases and J lost 5 bases. The germline V gene encodes CDR1 SGHTA and CDR2 FQGTGA. The CDR3 consists of 17 residues. The CDR3, as DNA: TGTGCCAGCAGCTTAACCCCCCCACAGGGGGGCGGAGATACGCAGTATTTT. Protein product: CASSLTPPQGGGDTQYF.

CDR3 DNA: TGTGCCAGCAGTGCGGCCTCGGGACTAGCGAACAATGAGCAGTTCTTC. The encoded protein is CASSAASGLANNEQFF. V is TRBV27 and J is TRBJ2-1; 10 bases line up with TRBD2. The CDR3 covers 16 residues. The V gene's germline CDR1 is MNHEY and CDR2 SMNVEV (reference sequence). Unmatched junction bases numbered 9, after V lost 5 bases and J lost 5 bases.

The chain has TRBV5-4 and TRBJ1-1; TRBD1 is a possible D gene (5 bases). Germline lookup yields CDR1 SGHNT and CDR2 YYREEE (reference sequence). With 0 bases removed from V and 0 bases from J, the gap between germline ends came to 12 bases. The length of the CDR3 is 16 residues. CDR3 protein: CASSLAAGNMNTEAFF. The CDR3 coding sequence is TGTGCCAGCAGCTTGGCCGCAGGGAACATGAACACTGAAGCTTTCTTT.

The CDR3 sequence: CASSIRDRGYEQYF. The CDR3 nucleotides read TGTGCCAGTAGTATACGGGACAGGGGCTACGAGCAGTACTTC. The chain combines TRBV19 with TRBJ2-7; 10 bases align to TRBD1. Germline V lookup: CDR1 LNHDA, CDR2 SQIVND (reference sequence). This CDR3 region has 14 residues. J was trimmed by 3 bases and V by 2 bases; bases with no gene match: 1.

The chain uses TRBV7-9 and TRBJ1-2; D gene ambiguous. Trimming took off 10 bases at V and 2 bases at J, with 20 bases between the two ends. This CDR3 has 15 residues. The germline gives CDR1 SEHNR, CDR2 FQNEAQ (reference sequence). CDR3 region: CATTQFQVPNYGYTF. CDR3 DNA sequence: TGTGCCACCACCCAGTTTCAGGTTCCCAACTATGGCTACACCTTC.

This clone appeared a single time. The gene calls are TRBV28 and TRBJ2-7, with D maybe TRBD2 (7 bases). Looked up from germline, CDR1 is MDHEN and CDR2 is SYDVKM. The CDR3 totals 16 residues. V was trimmed by 7 bases and J by 0 bases, leaving 19 bases between them. In nucleotides, the CDR3 is TGTGCCAGCACGCCAGGGAGGGGGGCTCGCTCCTACGAGCAGTACTTC. Amino acid sequence: CASTPGRGARSYEQYF.

J is TRBJ2-7 and V is TRBV19, with TRBD2 identical over 7 bases. V was clipped by 3 bases and J by 7 bases; unmatched bases: 6. The CDR3 is made up of 13 amino acids. Germline lookup yields CDR1 LNHDA and CDR2 SQIVND (reference sequence). CDR3 sequence reads: CASSIVPGGEQYF. DNA of the CDR3: TGTGCCAGTAGTATCGTTCCCGGGGGGGAGCAGTACTTC.

The chain employs TRBV6-1 and TRBJ2-1, with D maybe TRBD2 (7 bases). Germline lookup yields CDR1 MNHNS and CDR2 SASEGT. V lost 4 bases to trimming and J lost 8 bases, with 27 bases between them. This CDR3 region has 18 residues. CDR3 loop: CASSVWSVGAGEAHEQFF. The CDR3 DNA follows: TGTGCCAGCAGTGTCTGGTCGGTGGGGGCGGGAGAGGCCCATGAGCAGTTCTTC.

The V call is TRBV5-4, the J call TRBJ1-2, with 8 bases matching TRBD1. The CDR3 is 14 residues long. CDR1 SGHNT and CDR2 YYREEE come from the germline V gene (reference sequence). V was pared by 0 bases and J by 6 bases, with 4 bases of the junction left unmatched. The CDR3 is CASSLEGQAHGYTF. The DNA for the CDR3 is TGTGCCAGCAGCTTGGAGGGACAGGCGCATGGCTACACCTTC.

The chain employs TRBV19 and TRBJ2-1; unclear D gene. The CDR3 has 13 amino acids. The germline V and J ends were trimmed by 8 bases and 0 bases, with 8 bases remaining between them. Germline CDR1 LNHDA, CDR2 SQIVND (reference sequence). The CDR3 nucleotides are TGTGCCAGTCGAGCGAGCTCCTACAATGAGCAGTTCTTC. Its translation: CASRASSYNEQFF. Looking up the rest from reference TRBV19 and TRBJ2-1 gives the full variable domain: DGGITQSPKYLFRKEGQNVTLSCEQNLNHDAMYWYRQDPGQGLRLIYYSQIVNDFQKGDIAEGYSVSREKKESFPLTVTSAQKNPTAFYLCASRASSYNEQFFGPGTRLTVL.

This clone has a handful of counts. The chain couples TRBV21-1 to TRBJ2-3; TRBD2, the D gene given by the table, was not confirmed from the DNA. TRBV21-1 is assigned pseudogene status. This CDR3 contains 13 residues. CDR3: CASSKDRISSQYF. CDR3 bases: TGTGCCAGCAGCAAAGACCGCATTAGTTCGCAGTATTTT.

The CDR3: CASSTQGDNPYEQYF. CDR3 sequence (DNA): TGTGCCAGCAGTACTCAGGGGGACAATCCTTACGAGCAGTACTTC. V is TRBV27 and J is TRBJ2-7; 7 positions match TRBD1. Germline values: CDR1 MNHEY, CDR2 SMNVEV (reference sequence). V trimming: 5 bases; J trimming: 4 bases; junction bases outside the gene matches: 11. The CDR3 runs 15 residues.

This clone is a singleton in its sample. The gene calls are TRBV5-1 and TRBJ2-7; 10 bases agree with TRBD1. Germline CDR1 SGHRS, CDR2 YFSETQ. The CDR3 extends over 14 amino acids. J lost 2 bases, V lost 3 bases, and 2 bases had no gene match. CDR3 DNA sequence: TGCGCCAGCAGCTGGACAGGGGGGGCCTACGAGCAGTACTTC. This sequence encodes CASSWTGGAYEQYF.

In its sample, this clone was seen once. The chain carries TRBV29-1 and TRBJ2-6; D may be TRBD2 (5 bases). The V gene lost 4 bases and the J gene lost 4 bases, with 8 bases spanning the gap. CDR3 length equals 13 residues. The V gene's germline CDR1 is SQVTM and CDR2 ANQGSEA. The chain's CDR3 is CSVGRLGANVLTF. As DNA, the CDR3 is TGCAGCGTTGGGAGGCTCGGGGCCAACGTCCTGACTTTC.

The CDR3 coding sequence is TGTGCCAGTTGCCGGGACAAAATTACTTACGAGCAGTACTTC. This sequence encodes CASCRDKITYEQYF. The chain recombines TRBV19 with TRBJ2-7, with D maybe TRBD1 (6 bases). Germline lookup yields CDR1 LNHDA and CDR2 SQIVND (reference sequence). The length of the CDR3 is 14 residues. Deletions cut 8 bases from V and 4 bases from J, with 18 bases between.

Only a few counts were recorded for this clone. The chain is built from TRBV2 and TRBJ1-1, with TRBD1 matching over 7 bases. The V and J ends lost 8 bases and 0 bases, in that order; junction bases with no gene match: 6. Germline CDR1 and CDR2: SNHLY and FYNNEI. There are 14 residues in the CDR3. The CDR3 nucleotides read TGTGCCAGCGGTTTGACAGGGCTGAACACTGAAGCTTTCTTT. Its translation: CASGLTGLNTEAFF.

This clone was seen a handful of times. The chain couples TRBV28 to TRBJ2-2; tentative D call: TRBD2 (5 bases). V was cut by 6 bases and J by 4 bases, with 15 bases left in between. This CDR3 region has 15 residues. CDR1 is MDHEN, CDR2 SYDVKM, per germline. CDR3 DNA sequence: TGTGCCAGCAGGGCCCCTAGAGAGGGCACCGGGGAGCTGTTTTTT. This encodes CASRAPREGTGELFF.

Of note for this clone: The same CDR3 is also encoded by other DNA sequences in this sample. This chain links TRBV23-1 with TRBJ1-1; 7 nucleotides agree with TRBD1. TRBV23-1 counts as an open reading frame of uncertain function. J was trimmed by 9 bases and V by 6 bases; bases with no gene match: 16. The CDR3 consists of 15 residues. The CDR3 DNA is TGCGCCAGCAGCCACTACAGGGACAGCCAGGGAAAAGCTTTCTTT. Translated: CASSHYRDSQGKAFF.

The J gene is TRBJ2-5, the V gene TRBV6-1, with 8 bases identical to TRBD2. CDR1 and CDR2 from the germline V gene are MNHNS and SASEGT. The V and J ends lost 2 bases and 1 base, in that order; junction bases with no gene match: 6. This CDR3 spans 16 amino acids. The CDR3 is CASSEFGGRPQETQYF. CDR3 bases: TGTGCCAGCAGTGAATTTGGCGGGAGGCCCCAAGAGACCCAGTACTTC.

The chain joins TRBV5-6 to TRBJ2-7; D ambiguous. In germline, CDR1 is SGHDT, CDR2 YYEEEE. V was cut by 2 bases and J by 2 bases, with 8 bases left in between. The CDR3 consists of 13 residues. In nucleotides, the CDR3 is TGTGCCAGCAGCTTTCCGGGTACCTACGAGCAGTACTTC. Protein product: CASSFPGTYEQYF. Full variable domain (rest looked up from reference TRBV5-6 and TRBJ2-7): DAGVTQSPTHLIKTRGQQVTLRCSPKSGHDTVSWYQQALGQGPQFIFQYYEEEERQRGNFPDRFSGHQFPNYSSELNVNALLLGDSALYLCASSFPGTYEQYFGPGTRLTVT.

The V and J genes are TRBV14 and TRBJ2-7; weak D call: TRBD1 (5 bases). The CDR3 spans 20 residues. Germline assignment: CDR1 SGHDN and CDR2 FVKESK. V dropped 1 base and J dropped 0 bases, with 25 bases sitting between them. CDR3 nucleotide sequence: TGTGCCAGCAGCCAAGTTCAGGGCAGTCCAAGGTATGGGTCCTCCTACGAGCAGTACTTC. It specifies CASSQVQGSPRYGSSYEQYF.

This chain uses TRBV10-3 with TRBJ1-2; TRBD1 aligns across 7 bases. Germline V gene lookup returns CDR1 ENHRY and CDR2 SYGVKD. The CDR3 is 15 amino acids. V lost 2 bases, J lost 4 bases, and 7 bases stayed unmatched. The CDR3 loop reads CAISEGTAFLYGYTF. The CDR3 nucleotides are TGTGCCATCAGTGAGGGGACAGCTTTTCTCTATGGCTACACCTTC.